The clone carrying this TCR beta chain was detected only a few times. This CDR3 is 15 amino acids long. The germline gives CDR1 DFQATT, CDR2 SNEGSKA (reference sequence). V was pared by 0 bases and J by 9 bases, with 7 bases of the junction left unmatched. The data were obtained in a study of T-cell reconstitution after alpha-beta-depleted transplantation in children. Preparation of the TCRbeta library used unique molecular identifiers. TCRdb independently ran MiXCR on the PCR reads; one entry per CDR3 protein. The sample has 380,000 or so distinct CDR3 sequences, about an eighth seen once; the top ten hold around 4%.

This clonotype was sampled from a human donor who donated a stem cell graft to a child with Fanconi anemia. This rearrangement joins TRBV20-1 to TRBJ2-1, with TRBD2 matching 11 bases. Specimen: PBMCs, collected from the stem cell graft. The CDR3 nucleotides are TGCAGTGCTAGAGATCAACTAGCGGGGGAGGGTGAGCAGTTCTTC. Translating gives CSARDQLAGEGEQFF.